The 5 T cell receptor beta chains given below trace back to one sample, sequenced in a study of regulatory T cells in long-lasting Graves disease. CDR3 regions were amplified by Arm-PCR using iRepertoire HTBI primers to build TCR beta libraries. Each CDR3 protein gets one entry after TCRdb re-called the multiplex PCR reads with MiXCR. Altogether roughly 440,000 distinct CDR3 sequences are present, roughly 15% being singletons, with the ten largest covering about 23%. Time point defined: newly diagnosed GD, antithyroid drugs for less than 3 months. The TCR library was prepared using RNA isolated from PBMCs. These data are also associated with another study on T cells in Graves' hyperthyroidism and ophthalmopathy.

Sequenced material: peripheral blood mononuclear cells (PBMCs), taken at new diagnosis, from a patient treated with antithyroid drugs. These receptors all come from a woman aged 18-35 years with Graves disease.

This clonotype has a handful of counts. The chain uses TRBV12-3 or TRBV12-4 and TRBJ2-5, with TRBD2 identical over 11 bases. The CDR3 runs to 15 residues. With V trimmed by 5 bases and J by 3 bases, 5 bases remained unmatched. The CDR3 coding sequence is TGTGCCAGCAGTCTCGGGACTAGCGGAAAAGAGACCCAGTACTTC. Translating gives CASSLGTSGKETQYF.

Many counts were recorded for this clonotype. J is TRBJ2-1 and V is TRBV6-5; TRBD2 is a possible D gene (7 bases). Per the germline V gene, CDR1 is MNHEY and CDR2 is SVGAGI. V lost 2 bases and J 8 bases, leaving 16 bases between the germline ends. The CDR3 contains 15 residues. For the CDR3, the DNA is TGTGCCAGCAGTTACAGGGGGAGGGCCATCGATGAGCAGTTCTTC. Protein sequence: CASSYRGRAIDEQFF.

J is TRBJ2-1 and V is TRBV19; 8 bases are shared with TRBD1. In germline, CDR1 is LNHDA, CDR2 SQIVND (reference sequence). The CDR3 runs 14 residues. V lost 6 bases, J lost 5 bases, and 6 bases stayed unmatched. The CDR3 nucleotides are TGTGCCAGTAGCGACCGGACAGGGAACAATGAGCAGTTCTTC. It yields the protein CASSDRTGNNEQFF.

The chain combines TRBV20-1 with TRBJ2-2, with a possible D match to TRBD1 (5 bases). V lost 1 base, J lost 8 bases, and 14 bases lay in between. Germline V gene data show CDR1 as DFQATT and CDR2 as SNEGSKA (reference sequence). There are 14 residues in the CDR3. The CDR3 sequence: CSARVLGVSGELFF. The CDR3 bases are TGCAGTGCTAGAGTTCTAGGGGTCTCGGGGGAGCTGTTTTTT.

This clonotype was picked up a small number of times. The V call is TRBV4-3, the J call TRBJ2-7; 7 bases map to TRBD1. CDR1 is LGHNA and CDR2 is YSLEER in the germline V gene. V gave up 0 bases and J gave up 4 bases; unmatched junction bases: 3. This CDR3 is built from 14 residues. CDR3 loop: CASSQEKQGYEQYF. CDR3 nucleotide sequence: TGCGCCAGCAGCCAAGAGAAACAGGGGTACGAGCAGTACTTC.